These T cell receptor beta chains were read from a single sample in a study of T cells in Graves' hyperthyroidism and ophthalmopathy. TCRdb reprocessed the multiplex PCR reads via MiXCR and lists one record per CDR3 protein. The repertoire consists of 100,000 to 130,000 distinct CDR3 sequences, with about 17% occurring once and the leading ten covering about 42%. Sample: blood. The receptors derive from a woman aged 45 to 65 with Graves' hyperthyroidism. The CDR3 runs from the conserved cysteine through the conserved F or W. Fields, in order: D gene, V gene, J gene, clone size, CDR3 DNA, CDR3 protein. A D gene is named only where the DNA matches it firmly. Clone size is stated in some rows and not others, as once, few, many or a class when expanded.

d_gene: NA; v_gene: TRBV12-3/TRBV12-4; j_gene: TRBJ1-1; abundance: NA; CDR3nt: TGTGCCAGCAGCTTCAAGGCCGGGCATGAAGCTTTCTTT; CDR3aa: CASSFKAGHEAFF
d_gene: NA; v_gene: TRBV6-1; j_gene: TRBJ2-1; abundance: few; CDR3nt: TGTGCCAGCAGCCCCATGGCGGGCTCCTACAATGAGCAGTTCTTC; CDR3aa: CASSPMAGSYNEQFF
d_gene: TRBD2; v_gene: TRBV28; j_gene: TRBJ2-5; abundance: many; CDR3nt: TGTGCCAGCAGTTTCCGGTCTAGCGGACAAGAGACCCAGTACTTC; CDR3aa: CASSFRSSGQETQYF
d_gene: TRBD2; v_gene: TRBV6-1; j_gene: TRBJ2-7; abundance: many; CDR3nt: TGTGCCAGCAGTTCCATAGCGGGAAGCATCACCTCCTACGAGCAGTACTTC; CDR3aa: CASSSIAGSITSYEQYF
d_gene: NA; v_gene: TRBV28; j_gene: TRBJ2-4; abundance: many; CDR3nt: TGTGCCAGCAGTACGACAGTTTTGGGGCGAAACATTCAGTACTTC; CDR3aa: CASSTTVLGRNIQYF
d_gene: NA; v_gene: TRBV5-8; j_gene: TRBJ2-5; abundance: many; CDR3nt: TGTGCCAGCAGCTTGACGGGGCCGGAGACCCAGTACTTC; CDR3aa: CASSLTGPETQYF
d_gene: NA; v_gene: TRBV24-1; j_gene: TRBJ1-5; abundance: many; CDR3nt: TGTGCCACCAGTGACCGAGACGGCGATAGCAATCAGCCCCAGCATTTT; CDR3aa: CATSDRDGDSNQPQHF
d_gene: NA; v_gene: TRBV29-1; j_gene: TRBJ2-5; abundance: many; CDR3nt: TGCAGCGCCCTGGTAGGACAGACCCAAGAGACCCAGTACTTC; CDR3aa: CSALVGQTQETQYF
d_gene: NA; v_gene: TRBV7-9; j_gene: TRBJ2-5; abundance: few; CDR3nt: TGTGCCAGCAGTTTTGGACAATTCCAAGAGACCCAGTACTTC; CDR3aa: CASSFGQFQETQYF
d_gene: NA; v_gene: TRBV30; j_gene: TRBJ2-1; abundance: many; CDR3nt: TGTGCCTGGAGTGTAGGGTGGACTAATGAGCAGTTCTTC; CDR3aa: CAWSVGWTNEQFF
d_gene: TRBD2; v_gene: TRBV5-6; j_gene: TRBJ2-3; abundance: many; CDR3nt: TGTGCCAGCAGCTTGGGAATTAGCGGGAGGGGCGGCACAGATACGCAGTATTTT; CDR3aa: CASSLGISGRGGTDTQYF
d_gene: TRBD2; v_gene: TRBV12-3/TRBV12-4; j_gene: TRBJ2-5; abundance: many; CDR3nt: TGTGCCAGCAGTTTGGGTAGCGGGTCCCAAGAGACCCAGTACTTC; CDR3aa: CASSLGSGSQETQYF
d_gene: NA; v_gene: TRBV3-1; j_gene: TRBJ2-1; abundance: many; CDR3nt: TGTGCCAGCAGCTCACAGGGTGGGCAGTTCTTC; CDR3aa: CASSSQGGQFF
d_gene: TRBD1; v_gene: TRBV5-1; j_gene: TRBJ1-1; abundance: NA; CDR3nt: TGCGCCAGCACCCCGACCGGGACAGGGGGTAACACTGAAGCTTTCTTT; CDR3aa: CASTPTGTGGNTEAFF
d_gene: TRBD2; v_gene: TRBV20-1; j_gene: TRBJ2-1; abundance: many; CDR3nt: TGCAGTGCTGGTCCAGTTAGCGGGAGCACCTACAATGAGCAGTTCTTC; CDR3aa: CSAGPVSGSTYNEQFF
d_gene: TRBD1; v_gene: TRBV29-1; j_gene: TRBJ1-2; abundance: many; CDR3nt: TGCAGCGTTGAAGATCTTGGACAGGGGCTCAACTATGGCTACACCTTC; CDR3aa: CSVEDLGQGLNYGYTF
d_gene: NA; v_gene: TRBV20-1; j_gene: TRBJ2-2; abundance: few; CDR3nt: TGCAGTGCTAGAGACCTTCCCGCGAACACCGGGGAGCTGTTTTTT; CDR3aa: CSARDLPANTGELFF
d_gene: TRBD1; v_gene: TRBV27; j_gene: TRBJ2-1; abundance: many; CDR3nt: TGTGCCAGCAGCCAGGACAGGCCCCTATACAATGAGCAGTTCTTC; CDR3aa: CASSQDRPLYNEQFF
d_gene: TRBD2; v_gene: TRBV19; j_gene: TRBJ2-3; abundance: few; CDR3nt: TGTGCCAGCGGCGGGGGGGCAGATACGCAGTATTTT; CDR3aa: CASGGGADTQYF
d_gene: NA; v_gene: TRBV20-1; j_gene: TRBJ2-7; abundance: many; CDR3nt: TGCAGTGCTAGACTCCCCGGGGCTACAGTTGAGGGGCAGTACTTC; CDR3aa: CSARLPGATVEGQYF
d_gene: NA; v_gene: TRBV6-5; j_gene: TRBJ2-7; abundance: once; CDR3nt: TGTGCCAGCAGTTACCCTACAGGGGAGCAGTACTTC; CDR3aa: CASSYPTGEQYF
d_gene: TRBD1; v_gene: TRBV2; j_gene: TRBJ1-2; abundance: many; CDR3nt: TGTGCCAGCAGTGTGCGACAGGGAAGTTACTATGGCTACACCTTC; CDR3aa: CASSVRQGSYYGYTF
d_gene: NA; v_gene: TRBV2; j_gene: TRBJ1-1; abundance: many; CDR3nt: TGTGCCAGCAGTGAAGGGACGGTGAGCACTGAAGCTTTCTTT; CDR3aa: CASSEGTVSTEAFF
d_gene: NA; v_gene: TRBV27; j_gene: TRBJ2-1; abundance: many; CDR3nt: TGTGCCAGCAGTTTATTCACGAGCAATGAGCAGTTCTTC; CDR3aa: CASSLFTSNEQFF
d_gene: NA; v_gene: TRBV14; j_gene: TRBJ2-3; abundance: many; CDR3nt: TGTGCCAGCAGCCAAGATACTACAGATACGCAGTATTTT; CDR3aa: CASSQDTTDTQYF
d_gene: TRBD1; v_gene: TRBV9; j_gene: TRBJ1-6; abundance: many; CDR3nt: TGTGCCAGCAGAGGACAGGGGGTTAATTCACCCCTCCACTTT; CDR3aa: CASRGQGVNSPLHF
d_gene: TRBD2; v_gene: TRBV5-6; j_gene: TRBJ2-3; abundance: many; CDR3nt: TGTGCCAGCAGCTTGTGGGCTAGCGGACCCCCCACAGATACGCAGTATTTT; CDR3aa: CASSLWASGPPTDTQYF
d_gene: TRBD2; v_gene: TRBV4-2; j_gene: TRBJ2-7; abundance: many; CDR3nt: TGTGCCAGCAGCCAAGGGGCTAGCGGGACCTTCTACGAGCAGTACTTC; CDR3aa: CASSQGASGTFYEQYF
d_gene: NA; v_gene: TRBV3-1; j_gene: TRBJ1-3; abundance: many; CDR3nt: TGTGCCAGCAGCCAAGACCGGCTCTCTGGAAACACCATATATTTT; CDR3aa: CASSQDRLSGNTIYF
d_gene: NA; v_gene: TRBV28; j_gene: TRBJ2-1; abundance: many; CDR3nt: TGTGCCAGCAGTCCACGGACCCCCTATAGGCAGTTCTTC; CDR3aa: CASSPRTPYRQFF
d_gene: TRBD1; v_gene: TRBV19; j_gene: TRBJ2-4; abundance: few; CDR3nt: TGTGCCAGTAGTATATATGGGGACAGAAAAAACATTCAGTACTTC; CDR3aa: CASSIYGDRKNIQYF
d_gene: NA; v_gene: TRBV4-2; j_gene: TRBJ2-5; abundance: once; CDR3nt: TGTGCCAGCAGCCAAAAGCGGCAAGAGACCCAGTACTTC; CDR3aa: CASSQKRQETQYF
d_gene: TRBD1; v_gene: TRBV5-5; j_gene: TRBJ2-2; abundance: many; CDR3nt: TGTGCCAGCAGCTCGCAACCGGGACAGTACTCCACCGGGGAGCTGTTTTTT; CDR3aa: CASSSQPGQYSTGELFF
d_gene: NA; v_gene: TRBV15; j_gene: TRBJ1-1; abundance: many; CDR3nt: TGTGCCACCAGCAGAGATCGGGCAGCGAGTGAAGCTTTCTTT; CDR3aa: CATSRDRAASEAFF
d_gene: NA; v_gene: TRBV27; j_gene: TRBJ1-1; abundance: many; CDR3nt: TGTGCCAGCTCAATTTCCAGCAGGAACACTGAAGCTTTCTTT; CDR3aa: CASSISSRNTEAFF
d_gene: TRBD2; v_gene: TRBV20-1; j_gene: TRBJ2-1; abundance: few; CDR3nt: TGCAGTGCCCCCGGGACCGGGACTAGCGGGAGGGCCATAAATGAGCAGTTCTTC; CDR3aa: CSAPGTGTSGRAINEQFF
d_gene: NA; v_gene: TRBV18; j_gene: TRBJ2-7; abundance: many; CDR3nt: TGTGCCAGCTCACCATCCGACAGGAGAACCTACGAGCAGTACTTC; CDR3aa: CASSPSDRRTYEQYF
d_gene: NA; v_gene: TRBV7-2; j_gene: TRBJ2-5; abundance: NA; CDR3nt: TGTGCCAGCAGCGCTAGGGGAGAGACCCAGTACTTC; CDR3aa: CASSARGETQYF
d_gene: NA; v_gene: TRBV29-1; j_gene: TRBJ1-4; abundance: many; CDR3nt: TGCAGCGTTGAACCGGTAGGGGAGTCGAATGAAAAACTGTTTTTT; CDR3aa: CSVEPVGESNEKLFF
d_gene: NA; v_gene: TRBV29-1; j_gene: TRBJ2-3; abundance: NA; CDR3nt: TGCAGCCACTTGACTGGCACAGATACGCAGTATTTT; CDR3aa: CSHLTGTDTQYF
d_gene: NA; v_gene: TRBV18; j_gene: TRBJ2-7; abundance: NA; CDR3nt: TGTGCCAGCTCACCCCCACAGGGTGGGCCCTACGAGCAGTACTTC; CDR3aa: CASSPPQGGPYEQYF
d_gene: TRBD1; v_gene: TRBV28; j_gene: TRBJ1-5; abundance: NA; CDR3nt: TGTGCCAGCAGTTTCGGGACAGGGGGCGGGGGTGGCCAGTATAGCAATCAGCCCCAGCATTTT; CDR3aa: CASSFGTGGGGGQYSNQPQHF
d_gene: NA; v_gene: TRBV20-1; j_gene: TRBJ2-1; abundance: many; CDR3nt: TGCAGTGCTAGAGCAAGAGGGGATATTCAAGATGAGCAGTTCTTC; CDR3aa: CSARARGDIQDEQFF
d_gene: NA; v_gene: TRBV11-3; j_gene: TRBJ2-7; abundance: many; CDR3nt: TGTGCCAGCAGCCAATCTGGGGAGCAGTACTTC; CDR3aa: CASSQSGEQYF
d_gene: TRBD1; v_gene: TRBV6-1; j_gene: TRBJ1-1; abundance: NA; CDR3nt: TGTGCCAGTAATAAACAGGGGCTGAACACTGAAGCTTTCTTT; CDR3aa: CASNKQGLNTEAFF
d_gene: TRBD2; v_gene: TRBV20-1; j_gene: TRBJ2-3; abundance: few; CDR3nt: TGCAGTGCTAGAGTGAAGCGGGAGGGACTGGATACGCAGTATTTT; CDR3aa: CSARVKREGLDTQYF
d_gene: NA; v_gene: TRBV4-1; j_gene: TRBJ1-2; abundance: many; CDR3nt: TGCGCCAGCAGCCCCTGGACAGCAAACTATGGCTACACCTTC; CDR3aa: CASSPWTANYGYTF
d_gene: TRBD1; v_gene: TRBV5-1; j_gene: TRBJ1-1; abundance: many; CDR3nt: TGCGCCAGCAGCTTGGAACAGGGGAGGCGGAACACTGAAGCTTTCTTT; CDR3aa: CASSLEQGRRNTEAFF